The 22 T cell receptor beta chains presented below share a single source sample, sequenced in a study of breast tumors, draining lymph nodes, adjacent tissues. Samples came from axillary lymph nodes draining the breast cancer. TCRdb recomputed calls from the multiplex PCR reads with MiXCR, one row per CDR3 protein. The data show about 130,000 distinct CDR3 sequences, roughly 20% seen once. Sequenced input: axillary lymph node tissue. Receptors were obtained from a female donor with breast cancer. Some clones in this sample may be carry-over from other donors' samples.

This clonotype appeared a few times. The CDR3 sequence is CASRYSWASGANVLTF. The CDR3 DNA sequence: TGTGCCAGCAGGTATTCCTGGGCCTCTGGGGCCAACGTCCTGACTTTC. V is TRBV6-5 and J is TRBJ2-6; D is ambiguous. The V end was cut by 6 bases, the J end by 0 bases, with 12 bases between. Germline V gene lookup returns CDR1 MNHEY and CDR2 SVGAGI. This CDR3 spans 16 amino acids.

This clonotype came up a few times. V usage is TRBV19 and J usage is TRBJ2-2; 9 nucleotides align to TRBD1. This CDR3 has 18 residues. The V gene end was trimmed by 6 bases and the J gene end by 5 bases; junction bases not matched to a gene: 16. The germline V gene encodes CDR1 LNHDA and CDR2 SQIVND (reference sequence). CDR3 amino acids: CASRMGTGPTYLTGELFF. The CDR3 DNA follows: TGTGCCAGTAGGATGGGGACAGGGCCTACCTATCTTACCGGGGAGCTGTTTTTT.

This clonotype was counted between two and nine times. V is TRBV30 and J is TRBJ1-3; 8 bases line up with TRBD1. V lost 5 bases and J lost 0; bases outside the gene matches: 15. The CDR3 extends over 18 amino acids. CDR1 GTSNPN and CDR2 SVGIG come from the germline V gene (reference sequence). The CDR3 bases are TGTGCCTGGCGCCGGGACAGGCTATTAGTGGGCTCTGGAAACACCATATATTTT. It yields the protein CAWRRDRLLVGSGNTIYF.

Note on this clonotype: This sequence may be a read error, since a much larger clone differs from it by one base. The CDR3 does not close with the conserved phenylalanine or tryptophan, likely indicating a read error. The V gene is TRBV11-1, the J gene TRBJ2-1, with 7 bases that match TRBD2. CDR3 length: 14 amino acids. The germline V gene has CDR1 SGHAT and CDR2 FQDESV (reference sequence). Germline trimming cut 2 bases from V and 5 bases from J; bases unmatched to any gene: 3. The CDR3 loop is CASSLRLADNEQFS. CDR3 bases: TGTGCCAGCAGCTTAAGACTAGCAGACAATGAGCAGTTCTCC.

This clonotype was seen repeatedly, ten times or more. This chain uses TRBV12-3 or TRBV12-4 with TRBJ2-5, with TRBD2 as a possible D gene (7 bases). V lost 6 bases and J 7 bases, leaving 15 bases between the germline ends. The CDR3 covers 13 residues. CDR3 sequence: CASSLGGAGTQYF. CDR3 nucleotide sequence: TGTGCCAGCAGCCTGGGGGGGGCGGGGACCCAGTACTTC.

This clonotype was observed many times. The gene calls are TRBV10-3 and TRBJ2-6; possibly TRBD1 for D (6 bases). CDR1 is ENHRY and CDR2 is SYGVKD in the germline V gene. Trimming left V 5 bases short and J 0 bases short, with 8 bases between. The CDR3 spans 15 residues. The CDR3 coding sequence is TGTGCCATCAGTCCAGGGGACTCTGGGGCCAACGTCCTGACTTTC. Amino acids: CAISPGDSGANVLTF.

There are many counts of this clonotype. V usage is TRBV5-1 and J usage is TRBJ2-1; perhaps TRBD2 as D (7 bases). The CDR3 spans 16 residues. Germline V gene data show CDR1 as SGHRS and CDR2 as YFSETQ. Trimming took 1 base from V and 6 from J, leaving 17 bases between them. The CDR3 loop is CASSLSLGGGGNEQFF. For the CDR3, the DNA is TGCGCCAGCAGCTTGTCCCTTGGGGGAGGGGGCAATGAGCAGTTCTTC.

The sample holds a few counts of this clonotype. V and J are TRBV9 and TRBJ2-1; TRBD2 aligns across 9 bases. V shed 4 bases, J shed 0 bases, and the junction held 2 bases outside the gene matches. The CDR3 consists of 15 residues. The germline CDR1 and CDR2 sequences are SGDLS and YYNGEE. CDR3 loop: CASSRLADSYNEQFF. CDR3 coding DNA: TGTGCCAGCAGCCGACTAGCGGACTCCTACAATGAGCAGTTCTTC.

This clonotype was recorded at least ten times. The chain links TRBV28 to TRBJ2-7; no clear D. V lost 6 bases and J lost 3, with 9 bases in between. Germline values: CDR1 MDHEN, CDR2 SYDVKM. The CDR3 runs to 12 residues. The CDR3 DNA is TGTGCCAGCAGAACGCTCCACTACGAGCAGTACTTC. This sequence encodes CASRTLHYEQYF.

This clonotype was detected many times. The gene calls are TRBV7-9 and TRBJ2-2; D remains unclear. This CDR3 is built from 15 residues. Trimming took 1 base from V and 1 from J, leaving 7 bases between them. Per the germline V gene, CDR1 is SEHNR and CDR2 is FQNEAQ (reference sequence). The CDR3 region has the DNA TGTGCCAGCAGCTTAGGGGAAGTGAACACCGGGGAGCTGTTTTTT. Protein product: CASSLGEVNTGELFF. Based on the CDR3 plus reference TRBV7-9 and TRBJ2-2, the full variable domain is DTGVSQNPRHKITKRGQNVTFRCDPISEHNRLYWYRQTLGQGPEFLTYFQNEAQLEKSRLLSDRFSAERPKGSFSTLEIQRTEQGDSAMYLCASSLGEVNTGELFFGEGSRLTVL.

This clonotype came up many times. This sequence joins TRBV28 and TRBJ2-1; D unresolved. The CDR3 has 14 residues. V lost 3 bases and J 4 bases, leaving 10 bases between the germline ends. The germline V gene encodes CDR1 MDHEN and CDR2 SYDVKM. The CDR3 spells CASSLRHPYNEQFF. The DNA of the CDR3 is TGTGCCAGCAGTTTGAGACATCCTTACAATGAGCAGTTCTTC.

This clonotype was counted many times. Written as DNA, the CDR3 is TGCAGTGCTAGTGCGCGGGAGTGGGAAGAGACCCAGTACTTC. Its translation: CSASAREWEETQYF. The chain couples TRBV20-1 to TRBJ2-5; 7 bases match TRBD2. The germline V gene encodes CDR1 DFQATT and CDR2 SNEGSKA (reference sequence). Trimming took 3 bases from V and 3 from J; bases not matched to a gene: 7. The CDR3 consists of 14 residues.

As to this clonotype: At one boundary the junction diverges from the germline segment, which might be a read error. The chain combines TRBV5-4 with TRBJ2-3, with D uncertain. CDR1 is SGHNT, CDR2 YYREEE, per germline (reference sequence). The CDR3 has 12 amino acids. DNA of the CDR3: TGTGCCAGCAGCTTGGCTGATACGGCGCAGTGCTTT. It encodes CASSLADTAQCF.

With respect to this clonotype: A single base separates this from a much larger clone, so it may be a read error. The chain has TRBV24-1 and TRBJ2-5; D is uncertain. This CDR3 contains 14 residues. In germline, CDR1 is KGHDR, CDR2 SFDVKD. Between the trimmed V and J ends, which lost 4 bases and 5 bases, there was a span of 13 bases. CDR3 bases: TGTGCCACCAGTGAATCGAACTCGCGCGAGACCCAGTACTTC. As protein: CATSESNSRETQYF.

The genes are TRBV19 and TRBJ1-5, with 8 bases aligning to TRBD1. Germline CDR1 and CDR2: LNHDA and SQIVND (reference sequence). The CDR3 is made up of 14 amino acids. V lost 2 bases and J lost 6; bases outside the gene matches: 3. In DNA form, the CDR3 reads TGTGCCAGTAGTATAAGCAGGGGGCCTCAGCCCCAGCATTTT. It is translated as CASSISRGPQPQHF.

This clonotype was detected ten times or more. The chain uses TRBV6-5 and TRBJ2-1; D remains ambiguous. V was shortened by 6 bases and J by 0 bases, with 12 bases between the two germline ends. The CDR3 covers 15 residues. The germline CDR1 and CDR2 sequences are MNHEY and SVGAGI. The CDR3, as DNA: TGTGCCAGCAGATCAAGTACGGGCTCCTACAATGAGCAGTTCTTC. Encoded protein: CASRSSTGSYNEQFF.

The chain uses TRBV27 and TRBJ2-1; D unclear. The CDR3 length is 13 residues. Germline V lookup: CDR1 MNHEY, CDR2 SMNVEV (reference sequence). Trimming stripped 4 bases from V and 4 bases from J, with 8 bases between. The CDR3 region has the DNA TGTGCCAGCAGTTATCTCAGTTACAATGAGCAGTTCTTC. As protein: CASSYLSYNEQFF.

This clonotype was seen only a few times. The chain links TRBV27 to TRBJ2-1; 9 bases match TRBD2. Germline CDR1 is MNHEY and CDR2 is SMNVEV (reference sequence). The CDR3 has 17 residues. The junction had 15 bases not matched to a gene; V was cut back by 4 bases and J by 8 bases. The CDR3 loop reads CASSYLIRGLAIDEQFF. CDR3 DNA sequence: TGTGCCAGCAGTTATCTCATTCGAGGACTAGCGATTGATGAGCAGTTCTTC.

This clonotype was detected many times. CDR3 sequence (DNA): TGTGCCAGCAGCCAAGATCTACAGGGTGACACTTGGGGAGTAAAACTGTTTTTT. Encoded protein: CASSQDLQGDTWGVKLFF. The V and J genes are TRBV4-2 and TRBJ1-4; tentative D call: TRBD1 (6 bases). Germline CDR1 is LGHNA and CDR2 is YNFKEQ. There are 18 residues in the CDR3. V was trimmed by 0 bases and J by 10 bases, leaving 24 bases between them.

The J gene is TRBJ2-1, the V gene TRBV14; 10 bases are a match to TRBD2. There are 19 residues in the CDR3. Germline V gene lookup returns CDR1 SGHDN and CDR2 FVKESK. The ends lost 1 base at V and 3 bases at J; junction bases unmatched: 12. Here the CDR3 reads CASSQGLLAGKDYYNEQFF. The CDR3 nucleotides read TGTGCCAGCAGCCAAGGGCTACTAGCGGGGAAAGACTACTACAATGAGCAGTTCTTC. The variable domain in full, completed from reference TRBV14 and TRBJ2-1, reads EAGVTQFPSHSVIEKGQTVTLRCDPISGHDNLYWYRRVMGKEIKFLLHFVKESKQDESGMPNNRFLAERTGGTYSTLKVQPAELEDSGVYFCASSQGLLAGKDYYNEQFFGPGTRLTVL.

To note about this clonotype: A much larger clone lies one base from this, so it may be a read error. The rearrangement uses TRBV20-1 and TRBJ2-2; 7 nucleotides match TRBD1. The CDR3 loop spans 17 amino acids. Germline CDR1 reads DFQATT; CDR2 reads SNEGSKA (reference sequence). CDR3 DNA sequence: TGCAGTGCGACCCAGGGGGTCGCGTGGCAGTCGACCGGGGAGCTGTCTTTT. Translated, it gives CSATQGVAWQSTGELSF.

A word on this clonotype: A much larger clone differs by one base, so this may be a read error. The CDR3: CASSHRGGEQYF. DNA for the CDR3: TGTGCCAGCAGCCATCGGGGGGGTGAGCAGTACTTC. The chain is built from TRBV14 and TRBJ2-7; 8 nucleotides align to TRBD2. CDR1 is SGHDN and CDR2 is FVKESK in the germline V gene. The CDR3 spans 12 residues. The ends lost 3 bases at V and 7 bases at J; junction bases unmatched: 2.